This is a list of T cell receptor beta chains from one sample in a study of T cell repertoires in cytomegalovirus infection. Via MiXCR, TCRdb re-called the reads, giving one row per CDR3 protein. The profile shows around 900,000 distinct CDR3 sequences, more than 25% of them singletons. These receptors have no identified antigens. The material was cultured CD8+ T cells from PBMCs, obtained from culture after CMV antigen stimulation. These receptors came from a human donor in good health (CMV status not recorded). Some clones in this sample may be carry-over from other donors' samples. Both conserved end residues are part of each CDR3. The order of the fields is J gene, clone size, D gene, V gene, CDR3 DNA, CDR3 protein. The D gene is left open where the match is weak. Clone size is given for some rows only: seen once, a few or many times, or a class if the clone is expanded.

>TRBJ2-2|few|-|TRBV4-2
TGTGCCAGCAGCCAAGATTTAAGGGGTTCCGCCGGGGAGCTGTTTTTT
CASSQDLRGSAGELFF
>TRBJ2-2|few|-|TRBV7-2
TGTGCCAGCAGCTTAGTCCCCGGGGTCCCTAGCACCGGGGAGCTGTTTTTT
CASSLVPGVPSTGELFF
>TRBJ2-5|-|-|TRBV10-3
TGTGCCATCAGCAGGATAGGCCACCAAGAGACCCAGTACTTC
CAISRIGHQETQYF
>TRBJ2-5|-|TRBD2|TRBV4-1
TGTGCCAGCAGCCAAGATAGGGGACTAGCGGGGCCGTGGGAGACCCAGTACTTC
CASSQDRGLAGPWETQYF
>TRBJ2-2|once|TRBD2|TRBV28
TGTGCCAGCAGCTCTAGCGGGGGGGCTTCGGACACCGGGGAGCTGTTTTTT
CASSSSGGASDTGELFF
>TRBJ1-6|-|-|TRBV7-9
TGTGCCAGCATGTTAGGAAATTCACCCCTCCACTTT
CASMLGNSPLHF
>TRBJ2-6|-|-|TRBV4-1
TGCGCCAGCAGCCCTGGGGGGATGTACAACTCTGGGGCCAACGTCCTGACTTTC
CASSPGGMYNSGANVLTF
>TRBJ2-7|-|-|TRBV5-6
TGTGCCAGCAGCCGGGGTGTCCTCGAGCAGTACTTC
CASSRGVLEQYF
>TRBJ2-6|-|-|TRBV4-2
TGTGCCAGCAGCCTTAGGGGGGAACCTGGGGCCAACGTCCTGACTTTC
CASSLRGEPGANVLTF
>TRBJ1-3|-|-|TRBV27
TGTGCCAGCAGAGGCAGTCCTGCAGCTGCTGGAAACACCATATATTTT
CASRGSPAAAGNTIYF
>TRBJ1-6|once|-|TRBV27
TGTGCCAGCAGTATCCTATCGGCTAATTCACCCCTCCACTTT
CASSILSANSPLHF
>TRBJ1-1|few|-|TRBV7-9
TGTGCCAGCAGTACCAAAGCTTTCTTT
CASSTKAFF
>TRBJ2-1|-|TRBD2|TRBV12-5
TGTGCTAGTGCCTTTAGCGGGGGATCAAAAAGGTCCTACAATGAGCAGTTCTTC
CASAFSGGSKRSYNEQFF
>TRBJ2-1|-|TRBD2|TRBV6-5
TGTGCCAGCAGTTACTTTGCGGGGGGCTCCTACAATGAGCAGTTCTTC
CASSYFAGGSYNEQFF
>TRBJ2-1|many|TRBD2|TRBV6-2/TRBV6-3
TGTGCCAGCAGTTACCTCAGGAGCGGGGAAGCTTTGGGCAATGAGCAGTTCTTC
CASSYLRSGEALGNEQFF
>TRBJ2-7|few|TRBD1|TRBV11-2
TGTGCCAGCAGCTCCCGGACAGGGGGTAAATACGAGCAGTACTTC
CASSSRTGGKYEQYF
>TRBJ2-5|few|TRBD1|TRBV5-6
TGTGCCAGCAGCCTTGAGGGGGCGCTTGCAGAGACCCAGTACTTC
CASSLEGALAETQYF
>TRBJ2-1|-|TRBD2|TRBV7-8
TGTGCCAGCAGCCGGGGACTAGCCCCTTGGGATGAGCAGTTCTTC
CASSRGLAPWDEQFF
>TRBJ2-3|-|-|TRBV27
TGTGCCGGCAGTTTAGACCCCCCCACAGATACGCAGTATTTT
CAGSLDPPTDTQYF
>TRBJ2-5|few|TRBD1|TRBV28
TGTGCCAGCAGTTTATGGGACAGGGAGGAGACCCAGTACTTC
CASSLWDREETQYF
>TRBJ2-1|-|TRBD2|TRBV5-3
TGTGCCAGCAGCTTAGCGGGGGGTCGCCAGTTCTTC
CASSLAGGRQFF
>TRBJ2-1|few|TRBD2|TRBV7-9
TGTGCCAGCAGCTCTGTCTTGCTAGCGGGGAACTACAATGAGCAGTTCTTC
CASSSVLLAGNYNEQFF
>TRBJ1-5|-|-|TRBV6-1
TGTGCCAGCAAAGCCTTCGGGTATAGCAATCAGCCCCAGCATTTT
CASKAFGYSNQPQHF
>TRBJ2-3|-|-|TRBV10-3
TGTGCCATCAGTGAGGTGGGGGTTAGCACAGATACGCAGTATTTT
CAISEVGVSTDTQYF
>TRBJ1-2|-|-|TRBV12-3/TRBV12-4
TGTGCCAGCACCGAAAACCGGATGGGAGGCTACACCTTC
CASTENRMGGYTF
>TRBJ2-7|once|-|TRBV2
TGTGCCAGCAGTGGGGGCAGATTTGGGCAGTACTTC
CASSGGRFGQYF
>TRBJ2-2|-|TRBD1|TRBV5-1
TGCGCCAGCAGCTTTACTCCGGGACAGCGATACACCGGGGAGCTGTTTTTT
CASSFTPGQRYTGELFF
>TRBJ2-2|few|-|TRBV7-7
TGTGCTACCTTGGGCTGGACCGGGGAGCTGTTTTTT
CATLGWTGELFF
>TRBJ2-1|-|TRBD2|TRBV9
TGTGCCAGCAGCGGGAAAGCGGGGGGGCCGGTCAATGAGCAGTTCTTC
CASSGKAGGPVNEQFF
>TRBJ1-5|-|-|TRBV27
TGTGCCAGCAGTTTATTTCAGCCTAGCAATCAGCCCCAGCATTTT
CASSLFQPSNQPQHF
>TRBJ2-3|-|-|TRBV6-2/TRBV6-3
TGTGCCAGCAGAAGCCGGGACTCCTCTAGCACAGATACGCAGTATTTT
CASRSRDSSSTDTQYF
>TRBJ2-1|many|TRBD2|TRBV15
TGTGCCACCAGCAGAGACTCGCCGGGACTAGCGGGGGAAAGCTCCTACAATGAGCAGTTCTTC
CATSRDSPGLAGESSYNEQFF
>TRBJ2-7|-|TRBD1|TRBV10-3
TGTGCCATCAGTGAGTCCGGGGACAGGGGTTACTACGAGCAGTACTTC
CAISESGDRGYYEQYF
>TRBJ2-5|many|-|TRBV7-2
TGTGCCAGCAGCCCAGGCCCTGGCAGACAAGAGACCCAGTACTTC
CASSPGPGRQETQYF
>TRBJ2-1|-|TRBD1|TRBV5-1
TGCGCCAGCAACCCCGGGACAGGCGCCTACAATGAGCAGTTCTTC
CASNPGTGAYNEQFF
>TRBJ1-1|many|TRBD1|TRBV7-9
TGTGCCAGCAGCCGCTCCACCGGGACAGGGGGGCCCGCGGCCGAAGCTTTCTTT
CASSRSTGTGGPAAEAFF
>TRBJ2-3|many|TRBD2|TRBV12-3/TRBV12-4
TGTGCCAGCACTCCGGGAGCGGGGGTAACAGATACGCAGTATTTT
CASTPGAGVTDTQYF
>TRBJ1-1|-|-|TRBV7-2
TGTGCCAGCAGGACCCCTGCGGTGGTACTGAGCACTGAAGCTTTCTTT
CASRTPAVVLSTEAFF
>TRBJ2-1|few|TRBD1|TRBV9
TGTGCCAGCAGCGTTAACCGGGACAGGGACCACAATGAGCAGTTCTTC
CASSVNRDRDHNEQFF
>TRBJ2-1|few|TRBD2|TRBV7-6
TGTGCCAGCAGCTCGCCCCTCAAACTAGCGGGGGGCTCCTACAATGAGCAGTTCTTC
CASSSPLKLAGGSYNEQFF
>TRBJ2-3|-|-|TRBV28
TGTGCCAGCAGTGTCCCAGACCTAGGAGATACGCAGTATTTT
CASSVPDLGDTQYF
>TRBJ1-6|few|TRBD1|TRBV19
TGTGCCAGTAGCCGGCCTACAGGGGGTAATTCACCCCTCCACTTT
CASSRPTGGNSPLHF
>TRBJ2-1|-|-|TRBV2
TGTGCCAGCAGTAACCGGTATGAGCAGTTCTTC
CASSNRYEQFF
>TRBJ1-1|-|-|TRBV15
TGTGCCACCAGCAGCCGGCCACTGAACACTGAAGCTTTCTTT
CATSSRPLNTEAFF
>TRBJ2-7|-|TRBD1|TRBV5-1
TGCGCCAGCAGCTTGGGGTACGGGACAGGGGTTTCCTACGAGCAGTACTTC
CASSLGYGTGVSYEQYF
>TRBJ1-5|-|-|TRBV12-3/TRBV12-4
TGTGCCAGCAGCTTGGGACACGGGCTCTATCAGCCCCAGCATTTT
CASSLGHGLYQPQHF
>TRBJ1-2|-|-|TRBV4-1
TGCGCCAGCAGCCAAGAATGGCAGGTGCTTAACTATGGCTACACCTTC
CASSQEWQVLNYGYTF
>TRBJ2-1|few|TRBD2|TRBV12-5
TGTGCTAGTGGTTTGGTATTAGAGAGGGCGGGGGGACACTACAATGAGCAGTTCTTC
CASGLVLERAGGHYNEQFF
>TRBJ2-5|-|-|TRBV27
TGTGCCAGCAGTCCACGGACCAGAATGGAGACCCAGTACTTC
CASSPRTRMETQYF
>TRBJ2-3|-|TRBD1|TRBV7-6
TGTGCCAGCAGCTTCCCGGGACAGGGGGCGGGAGATACGCAGTATTTT
CASSFPGQGAGDTQYF
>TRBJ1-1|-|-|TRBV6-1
TGTGCCAGCAGCGAAGCCGGAGGGGGCACTGAAGCTTTCTTT
CASSEAGGGTEAFF
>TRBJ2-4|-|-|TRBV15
TGTGCCACCCGCCCCGATGAATTAGCCAAAAACATTCAGTACTTC
CATRPDELAKNIQYF
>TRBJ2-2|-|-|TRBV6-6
TGTGCCAGCAGTTACATTGGGGATACCGGGGAGCTGTTTTTT
CASSYIGDTGELFF